The entry below gives a single T cell receptor beta chain sequence along with its context. No antigen is known for it. A read error may account for a junction end that differs from germline. RNA was isolated from bulk unsorted tissue, and RNA quality was assessed with a NanoDrop ND-1000 and an Agilent 2100. The normal lung samples consisted of distant non-tumor tissue collected more than 3 cm from the tumor edge. Donors were newly diagnosed lung cancer patients admitted for thoracic surgery in China between August and November 2014, without prior chemotherapy. Patients who had received previous radiotherapy or chemotherapy, or who had another concurrent cancer, were excluded from the study. Pieces of surgical tissue measuring 1-2 cm3 were kept in RNAlater solution and held at -80 degrees C until needed. For CDR1 and CDR2, the germline V gene lists MGHRA and YSYEKL. The CDR3 starts with the cysteine, ends with the phenylalanine, and has 14 residues. The retained sequence is limited to the CDR3, 42 bases, with the frame set at the first base.

The sample comes from a study of tumor and adjacent non-tumor tissue in lung cancer (dated by TCRdb to the late 2010s). For context, the study as a whole: By cancer type, the cohort comprised eleven to twelve adenocarcinoma patients, 2 squamous cell carcinoma patients and 1 small cell lung cancer patient. Among the approximately 15 patients, ages ranged from roughly 31 to 85 years, about 10 were men and 5 were women, and disease was TNM stage I to III. In total, sequencing yielded 125,075,908 productive TCRbeta reads, which works out to an average of around 4.2 million reads per sample. The study compared bulk TCRbeta repertoires between lung tumor tissue and matched distant non-tumor lung tissue from over twelve lung cancer patients. Around 30 paired specimens, one tumor and one normal lung sample per patient, were profiled by TCRbeta CDR3 sequencing.

Library prep was done by multiplex PCR. Sequencing was carried out with an Illumina HiSeq 2500. TCRbeta libraries were constructed through three rounds of nested PCR with primers (Table S4) according to protocols modified from ARM-PCR. Before sequencing, PCR products of 200-500 bp were cut from the gel and purified using the QIAquick gel extraction kit. The authors processed their data as follows. Reads were cleaned with Trimmomatic, merged with FLASH into complete CDR3 sequences, and assigned to V(D)J germline segments with MiTCR. Clonal diversity was computed as the inverse Simpson's index with VDJtools. In-frame sequences lacking a premature stop codon were counted as productive reads. TCRdb reprocessed the public reads (quality trimming at Q25 with fastp, clone calling with MiXCR) and kept in-frame beta chains. Every entry covers one CDR3 protein and lists the most common genes and DNA from its rows. It is TCRdb's table, rather than the study itself, that gives the V and J calls and clone size. Present in this sample are 35,000 to 55,000 distinct CDR3 sequences, roughly two thirds of which were seen just once. The ten largest clones represent 19% of the sample.

Study-wide findings and limitations: Peripheral blood was not sequenced, so blood TCRbeta repertoires in these lung cancer patients were not examined. The sequencing platform is not named in the methods, and unique molecular identifiers are not mentioned. Only approximately 14 patients were included in the cohort, and the need for larger samples and more detailed clinical data was noted by the authors. In normal lung, the top 100 clones accounted for a significantly larger cumulative share of the repertoire than in tumor tissue. Tumor tissue showed significantly higher TCR diversity (inverse Simpson) than normal lung tissue, at around 450 vs 150 (P = 0.0075, Mann-Whitney U test). TCR diversity was significantly higher in younger patients, and greater tumor TCR diversity was associated with shorter overall survival and shorter disease-free survival.

Recombination connected TRBV4-1 to TRBJ1-2; no D gene can be assigned with confidence. The specimen was distant non-tumor lung tissue. The TCR originated in a woman between 40 and 50 years old with non-small cell lung cancer. The DNA sequence reads TGCGCGAGCAGCCAAGTGCGGGGTGACCATGGCCACACCTTC. It specifies CASSQVRGDHGHTF.